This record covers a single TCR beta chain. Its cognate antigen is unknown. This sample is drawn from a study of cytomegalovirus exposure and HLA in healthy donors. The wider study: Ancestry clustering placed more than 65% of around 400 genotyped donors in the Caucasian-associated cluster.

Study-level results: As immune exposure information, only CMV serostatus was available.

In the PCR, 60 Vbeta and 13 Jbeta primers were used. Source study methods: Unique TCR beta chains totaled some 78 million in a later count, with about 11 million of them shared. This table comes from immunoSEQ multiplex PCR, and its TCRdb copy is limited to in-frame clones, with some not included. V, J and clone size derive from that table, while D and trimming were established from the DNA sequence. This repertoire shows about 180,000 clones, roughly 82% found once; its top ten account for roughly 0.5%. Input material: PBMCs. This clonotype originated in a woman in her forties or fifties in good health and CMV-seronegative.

As DNA, the CDR3 is TGCGCCAGCAGCCGTGGGACAGGACAAGAGACCCAGTACTTC. As protein: CASSRGTGQETQYF. The V gene is TRBV5-1, the J gene TRBJ2-5; 8 nucleotides line up with TRBD1. This CDR3 has 14 residues. Trimming removed 4 bases from V and 2 bases from J; junction bases left unmatched: 4. Germline CDR1 SGHRS, CDR2 YFSETQ.